The 30 T cell receptor beta chains listed next were all sequenced from one sample in a study of T cell repertoires in cytomegalovirus infection. TCRdb passed the reads through MiXCR, listing each CDR3 protein once. The sample includes more than 35,000 distinct CDR3 sequences, around half of them seen just once. No antigen has been assigned to these receptors. The input for sequencing was CD8+ T cells from cultured PBMCs, taken from culture after CMV antigen stimulation. Receptors were obtained from a human donor in good health (CMV status not recorded). Some clones in this sample may be carry-over from other donors' samples.

J is TRBJ1-6 and V is TRBV4-2; perhaps TRBD1 as D (5 bases). Germline CDR1 LGHNA, CDR2 YNFKEQ. Trimming removed 4 bases from V and 4 bases from J, with 14 bases in between. This CDR3 has 16 residues. The CDR3, as DNA: TGTGCCAGCAGCCTGTATTTACAGGAGTATAATTCACCCCTCCACTTT. Amino acid sequence: CASSLYLQEYNSPLHF.

The chain couples TRBV7-2 to TRBJ1-4; D is ambiguous. Per the germline V gene, CDR1 is SGHTA and CDR2 is FQGNSA. The CDR3 is 16 residues long. Trimming removed 5 bases from V and 3 bases from J, with 16 bases in between. The CDR3 loop reads CASSLGSAAANEKLFF. CDR3 nucleotides: TGTGCCAGCAGCCTGGGGTCGGCTGCGGCTAATGAAAAACTGTTTTTT. The variable domain in full, with the rest retrieved from reference TRBV7-2 and TRBJ1-4, is GAGVSQSPSNKVTEKGKDVELRCDPISGHTALYWYRQSLGQGLEFLIYFQGNSAPDKSGLPSDRFSAERTGGSVSTLTIQRTQQEDSAVYLCASSLGSAAANEKLFFGSGTQLSVL.

J is TRBJ2-3 and V is TRBV4-1; TRBD2 aligns across 8 bases. The J segment lost 7 bases and the V segment lost 0 bases, leaving 9 bases of the junction unmatched. The CDR3 covers 16 residues. Germline assignment: CDR1 MGHRA and CDR2 YSYEKL. This chain's CDR3 is CASSQDAGGKLNTQYF. CDR3 coding DNA: TGCGCCAGCAGCCAAGATGCGGGGGGAAAACTAAATACGCAGTATTTT.

This chain uses TRBV29-1 with TRBJ2-7, with D possibly matching TRBD2 (7 bases). The V gene lost 5 bases and the J gene lost 2 bases, with 13 bases spanning the gap. CDR1 is SQVTM and CDR2 is ANQGSEA in the germline V gene. This CDR3 is built from 13 residues. In DNA form, the CDR3 reads TGCAGCGTTAAAAGGGGGGGTCCCTACGAGCAGTACTTC. Translating it yields CSVKRGGPYEQYF.

This clonotype was recorded many times. This rearrangement joins TRBV7-9 to TRBJ2-1, with a weak D call TRBD1 (6 bases). The CDR3 is 14 residues long. The ends were cut back, 8 bases at V and 3 bases at J, with 14 bases in the middle. Per the germline V gene, CDR1 is SEHNR and CDR2 is FQNEAQ (reference sequence). The CDR3 reads CASRGDRIYNEQFF. Written as DNA, the CDR3 is TGTGCCAGCCGGGGAGACAGGATCTACAATGAGCAGTTCTTC.

CDR3 loop: CASSFEGLGDTQYF. The CDR3 DNA sequence: TGTGCCAGCAGTTTCGAAGGACTAGGAGATACGCAGTATTTT. The chain has TRBV28 and TRBJ2-3, with 7 bases identical to TRBD2. Trimming took 3 bases from V and 5 from J; bases not matched to a gene: 5. Per germline, CDR1 MDHEN and CDR2 SYDVKM. The CDR3 length is 14 residues.

This clonotype showed up just once. This rearrangement joins TRBV12-5 to TRBJ2-1, with D perhaps TRBD2 (6 bases). Germline CDR1 reads LGHNT; CDR2 reads FRNRAP. The V end lost 0 bases, the J end lost 2 bases, and 20 bases lay between the germline ends. This CDR3 is 19 amino acids long. CDR3 in DNA: TGTGCTAGTGGTTTGGTCCCCGGGTCGTCGGGAGTAGCCTACAATGAGCAGTTCTTC. Translating it yields CASGLVPGSSGVAYNEQFF.

V gene TRBV6-5 combines with J gene TRBJ2-3; 11 bases match TRBD1. V shed 6 bases and J 4 bases; nucleotides not matched to a gene: 6. The CDR3 spans 15 residues. Germline values: CDR1 MNHEY, CDR2 SVGAGI. CDR3 nucleotides: TGTGCCAGCAGGGACAGGGGGCTGGGTCCAGATACGCAGTATTTT. Translation gives CASRDRGLGPDTQYF.

This clonotype was counted only a few times. The chain has TRBV7-9 and TRBJ2-1; perhaps TRBD1 as D (6 bases). CDR1 and CDR2 from the germline V gene are SEHNR and FQNEAQ (reference sequence). This CDR3 region has 15 residues. Trimming took off 2 bases at V and 5 bases at J, with 13 bases between the two ends. CDR3 coding DNA: TGTGCCAGCAGCTTAATCAGGGGATGGGACAATGAGCAGTTCTTC. This sequence encodes CASSLIRGWDNEQFF.

This clonotype showed up just a few times. The chain has TRBV7-2 and TRBJ1-1; 8 nucleotides match TRBD1. The CDR3 loop spans 18 amino acids. The germline CDR1 and CDR2 sequences are SGHTA and FQGNSA. V shed 5 bases and J 6 bases; nucleotides not matched to a gene: 20. CDR3: CASSPVGQGYRWAPEAFF. The CDR3 region has the DNA TGTGCCAGCAGCCCGGTCGGACAGGGCTACAGATGGGCGCCTGAAGCTTTCTTT.

The chain carries TRBV4-1 and TRBJ1-1, with D maybe TRBD1 (5 bases). V shed 2 bases and J shed 3 bases, with 25 bases lying between them. Germline values: CDR1 MGHRA, CDR2 YSYEKL. The CDR3 has 19 residues. The CDR3 bases are TGCGCCAGCAGCCAACAACCTGGGGGGATCTTACGCTGGGACACTGAAGCTTTCTTT. It encodes CASSQQPGGILRWDTEAFF.

This rearrangement joins TRBV2 to TRBJ2-7, with 13 positions matching TRBD2. In germline, CDR1 is SNHLY, CDR2 FYNNEI. The CDR3 loop spans 17 amino acids. V gave up 6 bases and J gave up 3 bases; unmatched junction bases: 11. The DNA for the CDR3 is TGTGCCAGCAGAGAAACTAGCGGGAGGGCCGGGCACTACGAGCAGTACTTC. Its protein product is CASRETSGRAGHYEQYF.

This sequence joins TRBV15 and TRBJ2-3; D perhaps matches TRBD2 (5 bases). CDR3 length equals 15 residues. The germline CDR1 and CDR2 sequences are LNHNV and YYDKDF (reference sequence). Trimming took 0 bases from V and 6 from J, leaving 13 bases between them. This CDR3 is CATSRDGRTRDTQYF. DNA for the CDR3: TGTGCCACCAGCAGAGATGGACGGACTCGGGATACGCAGTATTTT.

This clonotype came up once. The chain carries TRBV7-3 and TRBJ1-1; D perhaps matches TRBD1 (5 bases). From germline, CDR1 is SGHTA and CDR2 FQGTGA. This CDR3 region has 14 residues. With 5 bases removed from V and 6 bases from J, the gap between germline ends came to 16 bases. In DNA form, the CDR3 reads TGTGCCAGCAGCCCGCTCCCCGGGGCCCCTGAAGCTTTCTTT. It specifies CASSPLPGAPEAFF.

The CDR3 reads CASGLARNEQYF. DNA for the CDR3: TGTGCCAGCGGACTAGCTAGGAACGAGCAGTACTTC. V is TRBV6-6 and J is TRBJ2-7, with TRBD2 matching 8 bases. This CDR3 has 12 amino acids. CDR1 and CDR2 from the germline V gene are MNHNY and SVGAGI (reference sequence). The V gene end was trimmed by 8 bases and the J gene end by 5 bases; junction bases not matched to a gene: 5.

This clonotype turned up a few times. The J gene is TRBJ2-7, the V gene TRBV5-8; 9 positions agree with TRBD2. V lost 1 base and J lost 1; bases outside the gene matches: 3. The length of the CDR3 is 15 residues. CDR1 and CDR2 (germline): SGHTS, YDEGEE. This CDR3 reads CASSLRLAVSYEQYF. CDR3 sequence (DNA): TGTGCCAGCAGCTTGAGACTAGCGGTATCCTACGAGCAGTACTTC.

The V and J genes are TRBV11-2 and TRBJ1-1; 8 bases match TRBD1. The CDR3 runs to 16 residues. Germline lookup yields CDR1 SGHAT and CDR2 FQNNGV. Losses at the gene ends were 2 bases for V and 11 bases for J; bases not matched to a gene: 16. As DNA, the CDR3 is TGTGCCAGCAGCTTAAAGCCTCAGGGGGCAATGGCGTCGGCTTTCTTT. Amino acids: CASSLKPQGAMASAFF.

The V and J genes are TRBV19 and TRBJ1-1; D not resolved. Germline V gene lookup returns CDR1 LNHDA and CDR2 SQIVND (reference sequence). The CDR3 contains 13 residues. The V end lost 1 base, the J end lost 1 base, and 4 bases lay between the germline ends. CDR3 sequence reads: CASSIARNTEAFF. CDR3 DNA: TGTGCCAGTAGTATAGCACGGAACACTGAAGCTTTCTTT.

This clonotype was observed a handful of times. The V call is TRBV7-2, the J call TRBJ2-2; D is perhaps TRBD2 (5 bases). Germline CDR1 reads SGHTA; CDR2 reads FQGNSA. With 2 bases removed from V and 4 bases from J, the gap between germline ends came to 17 bases. The CDR3 spans 17 residues. This CDR3 reads CASSLQNRLLPTGELFF. The CDR3 DNA follows: TGTGCCAGCAGCTTACAGAATAGACTACTACCCACCGGGGAGCTGTTTTTT.

This clonotype was found a few times. The V call is TRBV7-7, the J call TRBJ2-1; 14 bases are a match to TRBD2. This CDR3 comprises 15 residues. V gave up 3 bases and J gave up 7 bases; unmatched junction bases: 2. The germline gives CDR1 SSHAT, CDR2 FNYEAQ (reference sequence). The CDR3 protein is CASSLTSGGDNEQFF. The CDR3 DNA is TGTGCCAGCAGCTTGACTAGCGGGGGGGATAATGAGCAGTTCTTC.

The chain joins TRBV10-3 to TRBJ2-1; D not certain. The CDR3 is made up of 18 amino acids. With 1 base removed from V and 0 bases from J, the gap between germline ends came to 16 bases. Germline V gene sequence: CDR1 ENHRY, CDR2 SYGVKD. CDR3 sequence reads: CAISELLGRTSSYNEQFF. The CDR3 DNA sequence: TGTGCCATCAGTGAGTTGTTGGGTCGGACGAGCTCCTACAATGAGCAGTTCTTC.

There are a few counts of this clonotype. The chain combines TRBV7-3 with TRBJ2-7, with 8 bases fitting TRBD1. Germline V gene data show CDR1 as SGHTA and CDR2 as FQGTGA. Trimming cost V 5 bases and J 3 bases; bases outside gene matches: 9. The CDR3 loop spans 15 amino acids. CDR3 in amino acids: CASSTGQGPVYEQYF. The CDR3 region has the DNA TGTGCCAGCAGCACCGGACAGGGCCCCGTCTACGAGCAGTACTTC.

V gene TRBV11-2 combines with J gene TRBJ2-3, with 8 bases matching TRBD2. This CDR3 spans 15 amino acids. Germline CDR1 reads SGHAT; CDR2 reads FQNNGV. J gave up 0 bases and V 3 bases, and 2 bases lay outside the gene matches. CDR3 residues: CASSFGGVSTDTQYF. The CDR3 bases are TGTGCCAGCAGCTTCGGGGGGGTTAGCACAGATACGCAGTATTTT.

The V gene is TRBV19, the J gene TRBJ1-5; D unresolved. The CDR3 is made up of 12 amino acids. Trimming shortened V by 4 bases and J by 7 bases, and 8 bases separated the two germline ends. Looked up from germline, CDR1 is LNHDA and CDR2 is SQIVND (reference sequence). Here the CDR3 reads CASSTAWQPQHF. The CDR3 DNA reads TGTGCCAGTAGTACCGCCTGGCAGCCCCAGCATTTT.

V and J are TRBV20-1 and TRBJ2-7, with D perhaps assigned TRBD1 or TRBD2 (5 bases each). The CDR3 spans 13 residues. Germline-derived CDR1 and CDR2 are DFQATT and SNEGSKA (reference sequence). Trimming left V 3 bases short and J 2 bases short, with 11 bases between. The DNA of the CDR3 is TGCAGTGCTAGGGGGGAGCCGACCTACGAGCAGTACTTC. This encodes CSARGEPTYEQYF.

The chain employs TRBV24-1 and TRBJ2-1, with 15 positions matching TRBD2. Looked up from germline, CDR1 is KGHDR and CDR2 is SFDVKD. The length of the CDR3 is 18 residues. J was trimmed by 12 bases and V by 3 bases; bases with no gene match: 14. The CDR3 region is CATSDKPGLAGGPWGQFF. CDR3 DNA: TGTGCCACCAGTGATAAACCGGGACTAGCGGGAGGCCCTTGGGGGCAGTTCTTC.

The chain recombines TRBV6-1 with TRBJ2-2; no firm D call. The CDR3 spans 13 residues. V was cut by 2 bases and J by 5 bases, with 6 bases left in between. Germline V gene lookup returns CDR1 MNHNS and CDR2 SASEGT. The CDR3 is CASSEIRTGELFF. The DNA for the CDR3 is TGTGCCAGCAGTGAAATCAGGACCGGGGAGCTGTTTTTT.

The gene calls are TRBV7-7 and TRBJ2-5; 7 bases are shared with TRBD2. This CDR3 comprises 13 residues. Germline V CDR1 and CDR2: SSHAT, FNYEAQ (reference sequence). The CDR3 DNA follows: TGTGCTAGCGGACTAGGGCCGGAAGAGACCCAGTACTTC. Residues: CASGLGPEETQYF.

This clonotype appeared a few times. This rearrangement joins TRBV7-6 to TRBJ1-1; the D gene is possibly TRBD1 (5 bases). Germline V lookup: CDR1 SGHVS, CDR2 FNYEAQ. The CDR3 has 18 amino acids. V lost 5 bases and J lost 1, with 23 bases in between. The CDR3 is CASSHRASGFGENTEAFF. CDR3 nucleotides: TGTGCCAGCAGCCACAGAGCCTCAGGGTTTGGGGAGAACACTGAAGCTTTCTTT.

The chain has TRBV4-1 and TRBJ2-7; TRBD2 agrees at 8 bases. This CDR3 is 15 amino acids long. Germline lookup yields CDR1 MGHRA and CDR2 YSYEKL. J lost 4 bases, V lost 2 bases, and 7 bases had no gene match. The CDR3 is CASSQTERGMYEQYF. Written as DNA, the CDR3 is TGCGCCAGCAGCCAAACCGAGCGGGGGATGTACGAGCAGTACTTC.